Reported below is one T cell receptor (beta chain). No cognate antigen has been identified for it. CDR3 length: 12 amino acids, cysteine to phenylalanine. Of the read, only the CDR3 DNA is kept; its 36 bases are in frame from base 1. Ends trimmed: V by 7 bases, J by 11 bases; bases unmatched to a gene: 10. The germline V gene sets CDR1 to MDHEN and CDR2 to SYDVKM. Receptors were amplified or captured by the immunoSEQ multiplex PCR assay. For the multiplex PCR, a mixture combining 60 forward primers for TCR Vbeta segments and 13 reverse primers for TCR Jbeta segments was used. A multiplex PCR assay on genomic DNA amplified the CDR3 region of rearranged TCR beta genes. The amplified TCR beta libraries were sequenced on the Illumina HiSeq System as 87-base-pair reads. In the authors' own workflow: A later analysis tallied 70 million to 100 million unique TCR beta chains across the roughly 610 repertoires, and some 12 million of those chains were shared by two or more donors. To remove PCR and sequencing errors, raw reads were error-corrected and collapsed into unique sequences using a nearest-neighbor algorithm that merged closely related sequences. Alignment of CDR3 sequences to IMGT reference sequences was used to assign V, D and J gene segments. For a sequence to be retained, a match of at least six nucleotides was required to both a V gene segment and a J gene segment. Rearrangements were classified as productive when the CDR3 lacked stop codons and remained in frame with V and J, and all other rearrangements were classified as non-productive. Following IMGT convention, CDR3 was defined as the stretch from the second conserved V-encoded cysteine up to the conserved J-encoded phenylalanine. The earlier analysis of some 550 of the donors excluded any sequence lacking an unambiguous match to a single V gene segment. In an earlier analysis of several hundred of the donors, V segments were called functional above 56.7% productive rearrangements and were called segregating when the between-donor standard deviation exceeded 5%. To diagnose cytomegalovirus status from the catalog of TCR beta chain sequences, a statistical classification framework was built. In a later analysis, TCR nucleotide sequences were compared against IMGT/GENE-DB human TR gene sequences so that V and J genes could be assigned. The TCRdist pipeline was used in a later analysis to assign CDR3 sequences and most-parsimonious VDJ recombination scenarios. A later analysis defined each TCR beta chain by its CDR3 amino acid sequence plus V-gene family, and excluded reads lacking a unique V-gene family. To address suspected cross-contamination and a sequencing artifact, a later analysis removed over 500 highly shared, low-generation-probability nucleotide sequences. A later analysis calculated a clonal expansion index for each public chain from normalized within-repertoire ranks of inferred template counts. Generation probabilities in a later analysis came from a VDJ recombination model fitted to out-of-frame rearrangements, and those results were checked against IGoR. A later analysis scored TCR-TCR, TCR-HLA and TCR-CMV co-occurrence with hypergeometric tests, applying a repertoire-size bias correction to TCR pairs. A later analysis estimated false discovery rates by permuting HLA or CMV assignments 20 times. In a later analysis, co-occurring TCRs were grouped using DBSCAN, with TCRdist sequence similarity added in when clustering inside HLA-allele-positive subsets. Repertoires with fewer than 30,000 or more than 120,000 public chains, plus five repertoires with anomalous nucleotide sharing, were excluded from co-occurrence clustering. TCRdb took this table from immuneACCESS and kept in-frame rearrangements with V and J called. Such tables lack part of the clones; where checked against another copy, unresolved V genes explain under half of the gap, and the rest is unexplained. V and J calls and clone size are given by that table; D and trimming were obtained from the DNA. The table for this sample shows fewer than 110,000 clones. The ten largest clones represent approximately 3.7% of the sample.

This specimen comes from a study of cytomegalovirus exposure and HLA in healthy donors (dated by TCRdb to 2017 to 2019). Regarding the study in general: In an earlier analysis of fewer than 750 of the donors, about 270 Gb of sequence data and 100 million or so unique TCR beta sequences from 150 million to 200 million T cells were reported. About 280 gigabases of sequencing data and around 85 million unique TCR sequences made up an early release that covered roughly 670 HLA-typed donors. To study patterns of TCR occurrence, a later analysis re-analyzed previously published TCR beta repertoires from 700 or so donors and added high-resolution HLA genotyping. Both class I and class II loci were covered by HLA typing, at four-digit resolution. Using immunosequencing, the study profiled T cell repertoires from about 620 subjects and related those repertoires to cytomegalovirus serostatus. Roughly five DR-DQ haplotypes were handled as single units for association and clustering, since linkage in the cohort was strong. All discovery cohort repertoires had been generated on a single sequencing platform. An earlier analysis of around 580 of the donors used high-throughput TCR beta sequencing to judge whether each TCR beta V gene segment behaved as functional or pseudogenic. To predict cytomegalovirus infection status, the study brought together high-throughput TCR immunosequencing, statistical association of individual TCRs with disease status, and machine learning. Of the 398 genotyped donors, around 81% fell in the genetic ancestry cluster associated with self-reported Caucasian donors. The study was designed to test whether signatures of past pathogen exposure could be identified by cataloging public T cell receptors. A later genetic analysis used genome-wide SNP genotypes for about three fifths of the 666 donors, treating that subset as a discovery cohort. Among about 370 genotyped donors of the cohort, an average of about 220,000 unique TCR beta nucleotide sequences was sequenced per donor, of which 15% to 20% were non-productive. A separate validation cohort of 100 to 150 different subjects was used in addition to the 666-subject first cohort. Rather than using new phenotypic data, the later analysis identified candidate immune exposures from TCR beta sequences and from how often those sequences occurred across donors. Donor age, sex, ethnicity and CMV serostatus were compiled together with the repertoire data. Typing coverage differed by locus: A, B, C, DRB1 and DQB1 were typed in roughly 620-630 donors, DQA1 in 522, DPA1 in 600 to 610, and DPB1 in just under 490. The full study reports these points: Correlated functional status among segregating V segments might reflect linkage disequilibrium, but an unknown experimental factor could not be ruled out. According to a later analysis, most CMV-associated TCR beta chains appeared to be HLA-restricted, and the HLA associations seemed to be driven largely by CMV exposure. At a false discovery rate of 0.05, a later analysis linked roughly 17,000 TCR beta sequences to specific HLA alleles. In an earlier analysis of about 540 of the donors, most TCR beta V segments were observed in productive rearrangements about 87% or about 30% of the time, broadly matching IMGT annotations. In the study, some 180 TCR beta chains were listed as associated with cytomegalovirus. A later analysis reported that several top co-occurrence clusters appeared linked to parvovirus B19, influenza, CMV and Epstein-Barr virus. In vitro tests confirmed that a few of the cytomegalovirus-associated TCR beta chains recognize cytomegalovirus antigens. Cytomegalovirus status was reported to be diagnosed by the classifier with high specificity and sensitivity in both the original and validation cohorts. Because the 87-base-pair reads could not distinguish some IMGT-functional V segments, including TRBV6-2 and TRBV6-3, those segments were excluded. Assigning TCR associations to individual alleles was difficult when HLA alleles, especially DR and DQ, strongly co-occurred. A further reported finding was that TCR beta sequences accurately predicted the HLA-A and HLA-B alleles for most subjects in the first cohort. Roughly uniform sequencing depth across donors was assumed in presence/absence analyses, although this assumption may not hold. Across donors, most TCR sequences were observed very rarely, whereas some public TCRs were present in many individuals. An association between a missense DCLRE1C variant and V-gene and J-gene trimming of TCR beta chains was found in a later genetic analysis and replicated in an independent cohort. The cohort was sequenced for TCR beta chains only, and without alpha or paired-chain data the features that could be detected were limited. Compared with equally common non-associated chains, HLA-associated TCR beta chains in a later analysis were more clonally expanded and had lower generation probabilities. Because counts were too low, seventeen rarely observed V segments, including chromosome 9 orphons, were excluded from the earlier analysis of some 540 of the donors. Because HLA typing was missing for some donors at each locus, association tests included only the typed subset. The authors suggested that the approach could potentially be extended to other disease states and immunological phenotypes. According to a later analysis, TCR association rates differed among HLA loci, with DRB1 alleles showing the most associated TCRs and HLA-C alleles showing the fewest. In a later genetic analysis, fewer N-insertions in productive TCRs were reported among donors in an Asian-associated ancestry cluster than the approximately 710-donor mean. The only immune exposure information available for the cohort was CMV serostatus. A cluster of highly shared sequence variants was judged likely to represent a technical artifact of the sequencing pipeline.

The cohort consisted of hundreds of healthy bone marrow donors. At the time of sampling, every cohort member was nominally healthy, though immune exposures that went unrecorded were likely present. The donor was CMV seronegative and belonged to the group of 350 to 400 seronegative cohort members. A peripheral blood sample was provided by each donor, and peripheral blood mononuclear cells were used for TCR beta sequencing. The Qiagen DNeasy Blood Extraction Kit was used to extract genomic DNA from the blood cell samples. This TCR was sampled from a man in his forties in good health and CMV-seronegative. The sequenced material came from PBMCs. In this chain, TRBV28 is recombined with TRBJ2-7, with 8 bases aligning to TRBD1. The sequenced DNA is TGTGCCAGCATGCAACGGACAGGGCGGAAGTACTTC. This is translated as CASMQRTGRKYF.